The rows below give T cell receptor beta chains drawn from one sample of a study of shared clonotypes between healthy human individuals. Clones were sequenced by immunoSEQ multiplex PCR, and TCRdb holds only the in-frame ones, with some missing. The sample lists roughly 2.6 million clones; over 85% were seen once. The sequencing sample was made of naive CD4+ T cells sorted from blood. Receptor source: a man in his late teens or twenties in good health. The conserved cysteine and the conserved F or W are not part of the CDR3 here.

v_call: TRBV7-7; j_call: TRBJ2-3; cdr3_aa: ASSLGVGSDTQY
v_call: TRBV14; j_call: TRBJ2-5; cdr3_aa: ASSLMSQRGQETQY
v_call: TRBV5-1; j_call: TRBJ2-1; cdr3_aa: ASSLVARSSYNEQF
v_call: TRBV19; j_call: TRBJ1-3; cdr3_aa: ASFRATPFSGNTIY
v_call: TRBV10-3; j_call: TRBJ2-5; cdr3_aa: AIRGAGVGRGETQY
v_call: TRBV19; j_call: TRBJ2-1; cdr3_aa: ASSIVRARNNEQF
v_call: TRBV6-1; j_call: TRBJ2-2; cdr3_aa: ASSVGPGELF
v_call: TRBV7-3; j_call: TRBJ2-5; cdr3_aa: ASSLRLAGDRQETQY
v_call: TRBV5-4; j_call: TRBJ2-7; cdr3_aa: ASSLSLGGTVRSYEQY
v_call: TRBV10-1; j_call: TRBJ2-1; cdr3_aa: ASSSDRVYNEQF
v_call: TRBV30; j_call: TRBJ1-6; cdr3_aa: AWITGGNSPLH
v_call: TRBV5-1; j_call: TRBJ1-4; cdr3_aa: ASSLGGQAYNEKLF
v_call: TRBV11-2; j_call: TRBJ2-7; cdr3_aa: ASSLTGQEQY
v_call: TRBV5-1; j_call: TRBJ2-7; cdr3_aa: ASSYGQEPYEQY
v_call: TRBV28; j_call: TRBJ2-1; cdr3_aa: ASSSDPSSYNEQF
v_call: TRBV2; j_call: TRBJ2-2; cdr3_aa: ASSLAGAGSGELF
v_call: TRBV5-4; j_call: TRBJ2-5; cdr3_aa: ASSHRAGGQETQY
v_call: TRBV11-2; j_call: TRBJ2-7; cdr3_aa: ASSLLSSGGAYEQY
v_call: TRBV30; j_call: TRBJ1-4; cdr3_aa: AWTTNEKLF
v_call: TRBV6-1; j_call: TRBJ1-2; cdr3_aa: ASSARPGDVSGLGYT
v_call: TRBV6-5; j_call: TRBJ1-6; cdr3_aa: ASSYKDLNSPLH
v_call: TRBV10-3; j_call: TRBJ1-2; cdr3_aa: AISPGTGAGYGYT
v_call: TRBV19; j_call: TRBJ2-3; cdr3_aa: ASSIRSYSAADTQY
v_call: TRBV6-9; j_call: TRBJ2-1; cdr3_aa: ASTKREGQHNEQF
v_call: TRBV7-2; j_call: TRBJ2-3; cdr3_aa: ASTLRGGRTDTQY
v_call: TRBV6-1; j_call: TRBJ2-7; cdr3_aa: ASSAPGLTYEQY
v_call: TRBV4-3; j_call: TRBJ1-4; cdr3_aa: ASSQDQGEKLF
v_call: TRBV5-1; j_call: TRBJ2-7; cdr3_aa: ASSVQGSGGAAGEQY
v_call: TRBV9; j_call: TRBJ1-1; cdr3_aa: ASSRNMNTEAF
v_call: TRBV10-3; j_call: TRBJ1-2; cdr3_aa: AIRREPGQGTHYT
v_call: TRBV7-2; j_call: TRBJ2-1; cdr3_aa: ASSLVNSGSGEQF
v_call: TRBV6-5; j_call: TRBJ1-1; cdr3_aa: ASRDITNTEAF
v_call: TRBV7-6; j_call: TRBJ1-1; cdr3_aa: ASSLGAGTEAF
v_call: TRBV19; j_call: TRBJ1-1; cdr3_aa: ASSIGLESTEAF
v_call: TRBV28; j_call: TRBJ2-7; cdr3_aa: ASSYLTFPYEQY
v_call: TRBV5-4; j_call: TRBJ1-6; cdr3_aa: ASSLGLGGAGALH
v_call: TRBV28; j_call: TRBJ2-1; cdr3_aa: ASSSGGIYNEQF
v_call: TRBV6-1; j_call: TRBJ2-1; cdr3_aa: ASSDRLAGINEQF
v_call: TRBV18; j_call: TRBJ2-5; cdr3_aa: ASSLNTREVQY
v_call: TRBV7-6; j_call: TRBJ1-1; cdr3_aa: ASSSRTVMNTEAF
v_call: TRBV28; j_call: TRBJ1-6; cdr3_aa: ASSSPDRDNSPLH
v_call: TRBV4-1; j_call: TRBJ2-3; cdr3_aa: ASSQGDRTDTQY
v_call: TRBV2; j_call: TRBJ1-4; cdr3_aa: ASSEDVAPGVF
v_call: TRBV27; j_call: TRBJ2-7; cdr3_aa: ASSFAGPDEQY
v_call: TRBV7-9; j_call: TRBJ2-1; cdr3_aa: ASSLRTGRNEQF
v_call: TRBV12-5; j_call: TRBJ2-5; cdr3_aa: ASGPDLWSQETQY
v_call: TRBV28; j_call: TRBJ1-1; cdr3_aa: ASGGGMNTEAF
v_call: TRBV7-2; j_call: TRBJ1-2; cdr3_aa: ASSSPGRGHGYT
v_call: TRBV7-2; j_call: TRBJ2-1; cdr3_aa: ASSVLAGGTYNEQF
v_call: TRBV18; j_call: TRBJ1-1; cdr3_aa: ASSATDGNTEAF
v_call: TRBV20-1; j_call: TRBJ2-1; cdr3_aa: SALGYNEQF
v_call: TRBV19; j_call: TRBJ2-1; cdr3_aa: ASRTSGVTNEQF
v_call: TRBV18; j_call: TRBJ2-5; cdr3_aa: ASSPSGLGETQY
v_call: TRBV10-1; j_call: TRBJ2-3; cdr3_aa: ASSDRRIGDTQY
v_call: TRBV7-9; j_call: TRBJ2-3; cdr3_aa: ASSLAEVAGADTQY